The rows below give T cell receptor beta chains drawn from one sample of a study of response to subunit inactivated influenza vaccine. TCRdb re-called the RT-PCR reads through MiXCR, storing one row per CDR3 protein. This sample has about 610,000 distinct CDR3 sequences; less than 15% occur once, and the top ten carry roughly 11%. Source: PBMCs from blood, taken roughly 13 days after vaccination. Receptor source: a man in his forties or fifties who received an inactivated influenza vaccine. CDR3s include the opening cysteine and the closing phenylalanine or tryptophan. Fields, in order: D gene, clone size, J gene, V gene, CDR3 DNA, CDR3 protein. A D gene is named only where the DNA matches it firmly. Only part of the rows carry a size: once, few, many, or a class if the clone is expanded.

d_gene: TRBD2
abundance: .
j_gene: TRBJ2-7
v_gene: TRBV4-2
CDR3nt: TGTACCAGCAGCCAAGATCTTAGCGGGGTATCCTACGAGCAGTACTTC
CDR3aa: CTSSQDLSGVSYEQYF

d_gene: .
abundance: .
j_gene: TRBJ1-6
v_gene: TRBV4-3
CDR3nt: TGCGCCAGCAGCCAAGAAGGGACTAGTAATTCACCCCTCCACTTT
CDR3aa: CASSQEGTSNSPLHF

d_gene: TRBD1
abundance: .
j_gene: TRBJ1-2
v_gene: TRBV3-1
CDR3nt: TGTGCCAGCAGCCGTAAGACCGGGCAGGGGGGCTATGGCTACACCTTC
CDR3aa: CASSRKTGQGGYGYTF

d_gene: .
abundance: .
j_gene: TRBJ1-1
v_gene: TRBV20-1
CDR3nt: TGCAGTGCTAGTTTAGGGCGGAGCACTGAAGCTTTCTTT
CDR3aa: CSASLGRSTEAFF

d_gene: TRBD2
abundance: few
j_gene: TRBJ2-3
v_gene: TRBV29-1
CDR3nt: TGCAGCGTCGTTCTAGCGGATAGCCTGCATTCTAGCACAGATACGCAGTATTTT
CDR3aa: CSVVLADSLHSSTDTQYF

d_gene: .
abundance: few
j_gene: TRBJ1-4
v_gene: TRBV9
CDR3nt: TGTGCCAGCAGCGTAGATGGGGGAGCTAATGAAAAACTGTTTTTT
CDR3aa: CASSVDGGANEKLFF

d_gene: .
abundance: few
j_gene: TRBJ1-5
v_gene: TRBV12-3/TRBV12-4
CDR3nt: TGTGCCAGCAGTTTAGAGGCTTCGTGGGCCCAGCCCCAGCATTTT
CDR3aa: CASSLEASWAQPQHF

d_gene: .
abundance: few
j_gene: TRBJ2-3
v_gene: TRBV6-5
CDR3nt: TGTGCCAGCAGTTACGGGCGCCGAACAGATACGCAGTATTTT
CDR3aa: CASSYGRRTDTQYF

d_gene: .
abundance: few
j_gene: TRBJ2-5
v_gene: TRBV11-1
CDR3nt: TGTGCCAGCAGTGTAATTCCCCTTGAGGACCGACTGCAAGAGACCCAGTACTTC
CDR3aa: CASSVIPLEDRLQETQYF

d_gene: .
abundance: few
j_gene: TRBJ2-1
v_gene: TRBV7-8
CDR3nt: TGTGCCAGCAGCCCCGGGTTAGCCGGCTATGAGCAGTTCTTC
CDR3aa: CASSPGLAGYEQFF

d_gene: .
abundance: .
j_gene: TRBJ2-3
v_gene: TRBV20-1
CDR3nt: TGCAGTGCTAGAGATTGGGCGGGGCCCGGGACAGATACGCAGTATTTT
CDR3aa: CSARDWAGPGTDTQYF

d_gene: TRBD1
abundance: .
j_gene: TRBJ2-1
v_gene: TRBV9
CDR3nt: TGTGCCAGCAGCGTAACACCTGGGACAGGGGAGCAGTTCTTC
CDR3aa: CASSVTPGTGEQFF

d_gene: TRBD1
abundance: .
j_gene: TRBJ1-1
v_gene: TRBV2
CDR3nt: TGTGCCAGCATCAGACAGGGGGAGATGGGGACTGAAGCTTTCTTT
CDR3aa: CASIRQGEMGTEAFF

d_gene: TRBD1
abundance: .
j_gene: TRBJ2-2
v_gene: TRBV11-1
CDR3nt: TGTGCCAGCAGCCGACCACAGGGGGTATACACCGGGGAGCTGTTTTTT
CDR3aa: CASSRPQGVYTGELFF

d_gene: .
abundance: .
j_gene: TRBJ1-3
v_gene: TRBV7-9
CDR3nt: TGTGCCAGCAGCTTAGATGGGACACGTTTCTCTGGAAACACCATATATTTT
CDR3aa: CASSLDGTRFSGNTIYF

d_gene: .
abundance: few
j_gene: TRBJ1-5
v_gene: TRBV7-2
CDR3nt: TGTGCCAGCAGCCCCCTTCAGGGAGGGCAGCCCCAGCATTTT
CDR3aa: CASSPLQGGQPQHF

d_gene: TRBD2
abundance: .
j_gene: TRBJ2-5
v_gene: TRBV19
CDR3nt: TGTGCCAGTAGTACACTAGCGGGTAGGGAGACCCAGTACTTC
CDR3aa: CASSTLAGRETQYF